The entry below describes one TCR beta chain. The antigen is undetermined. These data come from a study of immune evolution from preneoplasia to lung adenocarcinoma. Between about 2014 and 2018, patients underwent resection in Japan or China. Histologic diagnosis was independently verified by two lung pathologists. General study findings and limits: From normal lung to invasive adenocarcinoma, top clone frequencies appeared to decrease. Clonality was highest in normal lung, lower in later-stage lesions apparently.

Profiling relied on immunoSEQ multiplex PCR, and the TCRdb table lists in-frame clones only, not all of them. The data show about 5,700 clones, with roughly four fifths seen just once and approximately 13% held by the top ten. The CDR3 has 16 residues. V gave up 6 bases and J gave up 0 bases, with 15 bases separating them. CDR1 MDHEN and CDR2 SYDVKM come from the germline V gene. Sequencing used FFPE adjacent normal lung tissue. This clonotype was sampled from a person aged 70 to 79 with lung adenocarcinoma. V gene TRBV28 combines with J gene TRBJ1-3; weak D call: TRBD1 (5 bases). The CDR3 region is CASRGAGNPSGNTIYF. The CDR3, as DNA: TGTGCCAGCAGGGGAGCAGGGAACCCCTCTGGAAACACCATATATTTT.